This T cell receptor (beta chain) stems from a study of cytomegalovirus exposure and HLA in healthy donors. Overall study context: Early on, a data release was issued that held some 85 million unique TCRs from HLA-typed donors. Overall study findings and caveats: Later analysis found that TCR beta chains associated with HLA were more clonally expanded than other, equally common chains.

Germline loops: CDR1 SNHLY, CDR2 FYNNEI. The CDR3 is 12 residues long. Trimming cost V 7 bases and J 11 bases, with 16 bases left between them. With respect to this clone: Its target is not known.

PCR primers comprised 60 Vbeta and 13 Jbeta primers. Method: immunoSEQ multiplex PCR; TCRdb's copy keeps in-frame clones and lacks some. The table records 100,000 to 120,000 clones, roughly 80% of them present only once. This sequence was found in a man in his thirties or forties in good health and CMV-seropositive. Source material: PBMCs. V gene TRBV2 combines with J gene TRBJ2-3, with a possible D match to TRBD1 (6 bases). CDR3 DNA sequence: TGTGCCAGCACCCAAGGGGGTGCGGGGCAGTATTTT. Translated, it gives CASTQGGAGQYF.